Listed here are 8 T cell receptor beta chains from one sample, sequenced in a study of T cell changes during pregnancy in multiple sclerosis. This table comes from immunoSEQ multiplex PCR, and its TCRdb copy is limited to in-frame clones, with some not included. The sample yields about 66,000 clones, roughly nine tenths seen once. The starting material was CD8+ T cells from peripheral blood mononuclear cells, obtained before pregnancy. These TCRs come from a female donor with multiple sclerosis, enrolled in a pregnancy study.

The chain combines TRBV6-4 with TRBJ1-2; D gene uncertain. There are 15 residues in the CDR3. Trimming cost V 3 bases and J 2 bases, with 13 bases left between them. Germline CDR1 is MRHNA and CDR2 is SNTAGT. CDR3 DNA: TGTGCCAGCAGTGAACGGGATACGGGAAACTATGGCTACACCTTC. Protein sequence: CASSERDTGNYGYTF.

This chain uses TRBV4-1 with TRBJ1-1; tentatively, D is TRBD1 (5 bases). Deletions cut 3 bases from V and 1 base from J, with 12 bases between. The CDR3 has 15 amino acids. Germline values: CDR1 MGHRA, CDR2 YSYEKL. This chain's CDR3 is CASSHDRGGNTEAFF. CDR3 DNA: TGCGCCAGCAGCCATGACCGGGGGGGGAACACTGAAGCTTTCTTT.

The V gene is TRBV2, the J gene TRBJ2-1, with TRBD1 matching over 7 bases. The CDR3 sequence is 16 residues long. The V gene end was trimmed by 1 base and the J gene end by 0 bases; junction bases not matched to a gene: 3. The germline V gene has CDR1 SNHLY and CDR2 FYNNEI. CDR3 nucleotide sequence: TGTGCCAGCAGTGAAGAAGGGGGCAGCTCCTACAATGAGCAGTTCTTC. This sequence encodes CASSEEGGSSYNEQFF.

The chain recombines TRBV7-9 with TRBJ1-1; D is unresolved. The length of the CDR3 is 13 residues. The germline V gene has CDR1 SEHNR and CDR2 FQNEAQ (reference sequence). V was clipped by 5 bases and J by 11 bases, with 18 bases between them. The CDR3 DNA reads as TGTGCCAGCAGCCAGGAGGAACCACGTACTGCTTTCTTT. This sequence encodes CASSQEEPRTAFF.

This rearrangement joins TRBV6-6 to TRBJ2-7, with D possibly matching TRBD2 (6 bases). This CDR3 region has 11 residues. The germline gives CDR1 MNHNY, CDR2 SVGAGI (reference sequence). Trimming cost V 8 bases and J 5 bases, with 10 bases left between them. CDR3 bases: TGTGCCAGCGCGTGGGGGGACGAGCAGTACTTC. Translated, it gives CASAWGDEQYF.

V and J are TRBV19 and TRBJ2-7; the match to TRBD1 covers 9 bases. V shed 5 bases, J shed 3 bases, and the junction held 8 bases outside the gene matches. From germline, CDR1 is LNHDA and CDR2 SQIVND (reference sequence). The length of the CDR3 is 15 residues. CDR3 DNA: TGTGCCAGTAGTGTCCGGGGACAGGGCTACTACGAGCAGTACTTC. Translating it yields CASSVRGQGYYEQYF.

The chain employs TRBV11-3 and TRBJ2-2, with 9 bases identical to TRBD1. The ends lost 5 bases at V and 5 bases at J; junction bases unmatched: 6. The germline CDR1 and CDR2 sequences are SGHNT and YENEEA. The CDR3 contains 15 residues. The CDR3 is CASSPDRGKTGELFF. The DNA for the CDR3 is TGTGCCAGCAGCCCGGACAGGGGAAAGACCGGGGAGCTGTTTTTT.

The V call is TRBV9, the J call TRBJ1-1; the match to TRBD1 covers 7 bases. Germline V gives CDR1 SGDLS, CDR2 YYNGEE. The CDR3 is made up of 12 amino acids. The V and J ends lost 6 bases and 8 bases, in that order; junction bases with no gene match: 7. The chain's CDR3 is CASKGAGHEAFF. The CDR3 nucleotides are TGTGCCAGCAAGGGGGCCGGACACGAAGCTTTCTTT.